Given below is one T cell receptor beta chain in context. The repertoire was sequenced with immunoSEQ multiplex PCR; TCRdb's copy has only in-frame clones and lacks some. The sample has over 100,000 clones; 70% to 90% are singletons. This specimen belongs to a study of blood T cell repertoires in COVID-19. Overall study context: Some COVID-19 samples were acute and others convalescent; all came from the United States, Italy and Spain. PBMCs, B-cell-depleted T cells, or T cells were the source of the cDNA or gDNA that made up the material.

The CDR3 is 14 amino acids. This receptor was taken from a man aged 35 to 55 with acute or convalescent COVID-19. The genes are TRBV12-1 and TRBJ1-3; the table's D call TRBD1 went unverified against the DNA. TRBV12-1 is tagged as a pseudogene. The sequenced material came from peripheral blood. CDR3 sequence (DNA): TGTGCCAGCAGCTTTGGGTTGGACAGGCTAACCATATATTTT. As protein: CASSFGLDRLTIYF.